The sequence of this TCR beta chain was determined in a study of blood T cell repertoires in COVID-19. Study context: Sites in the United States, Italy and Spain provided acute and convalescent COVID-19 samples. Sample material is recorded as cDNA or gDNA derived from T cells, B-cell-depleted T cells, or PBMCs.

Trimming took 4 bases from V and 6 from J; bases not matched to a gene: 11. The CDR3 runs to 18 residues. Germline V gene lookup returns CDR1 SGHRS and CDR2 YFSETQ. Study processing details: Counts of nucleated cells, estimated from reference gene primer amplification, were obtained. TCRdb's table, derived via immunoSEQ multiplex PCR, lists solely in-frame clones and lacks some. The V and J calls and clone size were taken over from that table, and D and trimming were inferred from the DNA. Of over 120,000 clones listed, around 78% were seen once; the top ten hold under 6%. Sample: peripheral blood. This clonotype was sampled from a woman older than 75 with active or convalescent COVID-19. This chain connects TRBV5-1 to TRBJ1-6; 12 nucleotides agree with TRBD1. CDR3 loop: CASSPGQGATRGNSPLHF. CDR3 bases: TGCGCCAGCAGCCCGGGACAGGGGGCCACGAGGGGTAATTCACCCCTCCACTTT. Looking up the rest from reference TRBV5-1 and TRBJ1-6 gives the full variable domain: KAGVTQTPRYLIKTRGQQVTLSCSPISGHRSVSWYQQTPGQGLQFLFEYFSETQRNKGNFPGRFSGRQFSNSRSEMNVSTLELGDSALYLCASSPGQGATRGNSPLHFGNGTRLTVT.